This T cell receptor (beta chain) stems from a study of T cells after somatic rescue of genetic block. TCRdb's table, derived via immunoSEQ multiplex PCR, lists solely in-frame clones and lacks some. The profile shows under 150,000 clones, just over 90% of them singletons. Germline values: CDR1 KGHSH, CDR2 LQKENI. CDR3 length equals 15 residues. The V gene end was trimmed by 0 bases and the J gene end by 4 bases; junction bases not matched to a gene: 2. This clone was counted once. Sequencing was carried out using peripheral blood mononuclear cells (PBMCs). This chain connects TRBV18 to TRBJ2-3; 9 bases agree with TRBD2. The receptor was derived from a woman aged 18-29 years. The CDR3 loop reads CASSPPRTSADTQYF. CDR3 bases: TGTGCCAGCTCACCACCTAGGACTAGCGCAGATACGCAGTATTTT.